One and the same sample provided the 32 T cell receptor beta chains below, sequenced in a study of blood T cell repertoires in COVID-19. The protocol was immunoSEQ multiplex PCR, while the TCRdb copy is restricted to in-frame clones and leaves out a portion. The table lists roughly 230,000 clones, 88% of them singletons. The sequenced sample consisted of peripheral blood. The receptors come from a human donor in a cohort sampled during active COVID-19.

This rearrangement joins TRBV6-1 to TRBJ1-1; unclear D gene. This CDR3 is 13 amino acids long. Deletions cut 0 bases from V and 3 bases from J, with 5 bases between. Germline V lookup: CDR1 MNHNS, CDR2 SASEGT. DNA for the CDR3: TGTGCCAGCAGTGAAGCGAGGTACACTGAAGCTTTCTTT. Protein product: CASSEARYTEAFF.

The chain recombines TRBV28 with TRBJ1-2; D gene unclear. From germline, CDR1 is MDHEN and CDR2 SYDVKM. V lost 5 bases to trimming and J lost 1 base, with 14 bases between them. This CDR3 contains 15 residues. The CDR3 nucleotides read TGTGCCAGCAGTCCCCTAGGAAAGGATAACTATGGCTACACCTTC. Protein: CASSPLGKDNYGYTF.

The chain has TRBV3-1 (or the pseudogene TRBV3-2) and TRBJ2-5, with 9 bases fitting TRBD2. The CDR3 runs to 14 residues. J lost 4 bases, V lost 5 bases, and 5 bases had no gene match. Germline loops: CDR1 LGHDT, CDR2 YNNKEL (reference sequence). The CDR3 loop reads CASSWAAGGETQYF. CDR3 coding DNA: TGTGCCAGCAGCTGGGCAGCGGGGGGAGAGACCCAGTACTTC.

The chain uses TRBV9 and TRBJ1-2; possibly TRBD1 for D (6 bases). The CDR3 is 15 residues long. Germline V lookup: CDR1 SGDLS, CDR2 YYNGEE. V was pared by 3 bases and J by 5 bases, with 17 bases between. The CDR3 spells CASSALRGGAYGYTF. DNA of the CDR3: TGTGCCAGCAGCGCCCTTCGTGGGGGCGCGTATGGCTACACCTTC.

The chain uses TRBV7-9 and TRBJ2-7; D perhaps matches TRBD1 (6 bases). The CDR3 contains 14 residues. CDR1 is SEHNR and CDR2 is FQNEAQ in the germline V gene (reference sequence). The V gene lost 5 bases and the J gene lost 7 bases, with 18 bases spanning the gap. The CDR3 DNA reads TGTGCCAGCAGCCCGATCGGACAGTCCTGGGAGCAGTACTTC. It codes for CASSPIGQSWEQYF. Full variable domain (missing parts from reference TRBV7-9 and TRBJ2-7): DTGVSQNPRHKITKRGQNVTFRCDPISEHNRLYWYRQTLGQGPEFLTYFQNEAQLEKSRLLSDRFSAERPKGSFSTLEIQRTEQGDSAMYLCASSPIGQSWEQYFGPGTRLTVT.

The count of this clone is one. The chain uses TRBV6-6 and TRBJ1-1; 9 bases match TRBD1. Trimming took 6 bases from V and 12 from J; bases not matched to a gene: 8. The CDR3 extends over 12 amino acids. The V gene's germline CDR1 is MNHNY and CDR2 SVGAGI (reference sequence). The CDR3 reads CASSPGQGITFF. The CDR3 DNA is TGTGCCAGCAGCCCCGGACAGGGGATAACTTTCTTT.

The table lists this clone with a few counts. The chain couples TRBV15 to TRBJ2-1; D might be TRBD1 (6 bases). CDR3 length: 15 residues. Germline V gives CDR1 LNHNV, CDR2 YYDKDF (reference sequence). Trimming took off 0 bases at V and 8 bases at J, with 14 bases between the two ends. The CDR3 DNA is TGTGCCACCAGCAGAGATATGGGACACGGGTATGAGCAGTTCTTC. Its protein is CATSRDMGHGYEQFF.

The count of this clone is one. This chain connects TRBV19 to TRBJ1-2, with D possibly being TRBD1 (5 bases). V gave up 4 bases and J gave up 4 bases, with 10 bases separating them. This CDR3 has 13 residues. From germline, CDR1 is LNHDA and CDR2 SQIVND (reference sequence). In nucleotides, the CDR3 is TGTGCCAGTAGTAGATCGGACATCTATGGCTACACCTTC. Translating it yields CASSRSDIYGYTF.

The chain joins TRBV20-1 to TRBJ1-1, with TRBD1 as a possible D gene (6 bases). The CDR3 is made up of 15 amino acids. From germline, CDR1 is DFQATT and CDR2 SNEGSKA (reference sequence). V lost 3 bases and J lost 3, with 17 bases in between. DNA of the CDR3: TGCAGTGCTAGTAGGTGGGGGACATGGGACACTGAAGCTTTCTTT. Protein sequence: CSASRWGTWDTEAFF.

The chain links TRBV11-3 to TRBJ1-1; 7 positions agree with TRBD1. Germline CDR1 and CDR2: SGHNT and YENEEA. The CDR3 has 15 residues. Losses at the gene ends were 5 bases for V and 1 base for J; bases not matched to a gene: 7. The CDR3 coding sequence is TGTGCCAGCAGCCAAGGGGGCTGGGGGAACACTGAAGCTTTCTTT. Amino acid sequence: CASSQGGWGNTEAFF.

V is TRBV19 and J is TRBJ1-3; TRBD1 matches 7 bases. With 3 bases clipped from V and 6 bases from J, the junction kept 8 bases outside the gene matches. Germline V gives CDR1 LNHDA, CDR2 SQIVND (reference sequence). This CDR3 has 15 amino acids. CDR3 DNA sequence: TGTGCCAGTAGTATCCCCCAGGGGGTTGAAAACACCATATATTTT. Protein: CASSIPQGVENTIYF.

V usage is TRBV29-1 and J usage is TRBJ2-1; possibly TRBD1 for D (5 bases). CDR1 and CDR2 from the germline V gene are SQVTM and ANQGSEA. Trimming left V 7 bases short and J 10 bases short, with 26 bases between. CDR3 length: 15 residues. The CDR3 DNA is TGCAGCGCCAAAGTTCCCCAGGGTAGTTTGGAGGAGCAGTTCTTC. As protein: CSAKVPQGSLEEQFF.

The V and J genes are TRBV23-1 and TRBJ2-6, with D perhaps matching TRBD1 (5 bases). TRBV23-1 is filed as an ORF, its function uncertain. Trimming left V 6 bases short and J 4 bases short, with 13 bases between. The CDR3 contains 15 residues. The CDR3 sequence: CASRRLRGGANVLTF. CDR3 bases: TGCGCCAGCAGAAGGCTTAGGGGAGGGGCCAACGTCCTGACTTTC.

The chain links TRBV19 to TRBJ2-7; D remains ambiguous. In germline, CDR1 is LNHDA, CDR2 SQIVND (reference sequence). The CDR3 runs 13 residues. V lost 1 base and J lost 3, with 7 bases in between. CDR3 sequence: CASSIGAGYEQYF. The CDR3 region has the DNA TGTGCCAGTAGTATAGGGGCAGGCTACGAGCAGTACTTC.

This rearrangement joins TRBV6-5 to TRBJ2-7; TRBD1 agrees at 9 bases. This CDR3 is 14 amino acids long. Germline-derived CDR1 and CDR2 are MNHEY and SVGAGI. The junction had 10 bases not matched to a gene; V was cut back by 5 bases and J by 8 bases. The CDR3 coding sequence is TGTGCCAGCAGTCAGACAGGGGGGGTTACGAAGCAGTACTTC. Protein: CASSQTGGVTKQYF.

Concerning this clone: This may stem from a read error, because a much larger clone lies one nucleotide away. The V and J genes are TRBV5-5 and TRBJ2-7, with TRBD1 as a possible D gene (6 bases). The CDR3 length is 13 residues. The ends were cut back, 4 bases at V and 2 bases at J, with 10 bases in the middle. Germline V gene lookup returns CDR1 SGHKS and CDR2 YYEKEE (reference sequence). CDR3 protein: CASSLRTAYEQYF. For the CDR3, the DNA is TGTGCCAGCAGCCTAAGGACAGCCTACGAGCAGTACTTC.

The rearrangement uses TRBV7-8 and TRBJ2-2; D is possibly TRBD1 (6 bases). The V gene's germline CDR1 is SGHVS and CDR2 FQNEAQ. The CDR3 consists of 16 residues. The V end lost 5 bases, the J end lost 5 bases, and 18 bases lay between the germline ends. CDR3 sequence (DNA): TGTGCCAGCAGCCCTACGCCGGGGACACTGACCGGGGAGCTGTTTTTT. Translation gives CASSPTPGTLTGELFF.

This rearrangement joins TRBV6-2 or TRBV6-3 to TRBJ1-1; TRBD1 matches 9 bases. V lost 4 bases to trimming and J lost 4 bases; unmatched junction nucleotides: 10. This CDR3 spans 16 amino acids. In germline, CDR1 is MNHEY, CDR2 SVGEGT. The CDR3, as DNA: TGTGCCAGCAGTTCTGTCCCGGGACAGGGTCCCACTGAAGCTTTCTTT. It specifies CASSSVPGQGPTEAFF.

This sequence joins TRBV2 and TRBJ1-2; D gene uncertain. CDR1 is SNHLY, CDR2 FYNNEI, per germline. The CDR3 spans 12 residues. V was cut by 2 bases and J by 7 bases, with 8 bases left in between. CDR3 DNA sequence: TGTGCCAGCAGTGAAAGACCGGGTGGCTACACCTTC. Translation gives CASSERPGGYTF. The variable domain in full, with the rest retrieved from reference TRBV2 and TRBJ1-2, is EPEVTQTPSHQVTQMGQEVILRCVPISNHLYFYWYRQILGQKVEFLVSFYNNEISEKSEIFDDQFSVERPDGSNFTLKIRSTKLEDSAMYFCASSERPGGYTFGSGTRLTVV.

The rearrangement uses TRBV4-1 and TRBJ2-5; D possibly corresponds to TRBD2 (6 bases). Looked up from germline, CDR1 is MGHRA and CDR2 is YSYEKL. V dropped 0 bases and J dropped 5 bases, with 10 bases sitting between them. The CDR3 totals 14 residues. CDR3: CASSQERERETQYF. Written as DNA, the CDR3 is TGCGCCAGCAGCCAAGAGCGGGAACGGGAGACCCAGTACTTC.

This clone was counted a single time. The V gene is TRBV7-9, the J gene TRBJ1-1, with a tentative D call TRBD1 (6 bases). Looked up from germline, CDR1 is SEHNR and CDR2 is FQNEAQ (reference sequence). This CDR3 has 14 residues. Trimming left V 2 bases short and J 1 base short, with 8 bases between. The DNA of the CDR3 is TGTGCCAGCAGCTTATCACAGGGGAACACTGAAGCTTTCTTT. It is translated as CASSLSQGNTEAFF.

The chain has TRBV7-2 and TRBJ2-3; TRBD1 matches 11 bases. The germline V gene encodes CDR1 SGHTA and CDR2 FQGNSA. CDR3 length: 15 amino acids. J gave up 6 bases and V 3 bases, and 5 bases lay outside the gene matches. CDR3 DNA sequence: TGTGCCAGCAGCTTGGACAGGGGGCACACGGATACGCAGTATTTT. The encoded protein is CASSLDRGHTDTQYF.

CDR3 sequence: CATSDPQGFTGELFF. The CDR3 DNA is TGTGCCACCAGTGATCCACAGGGGTTCACCGGGGAGCTGTTTTTT. The chain recombines TRBV24-1 with TRBJ2-2; 7 nucleotides line up with TRBD1. With 3 bases clipped from V and 4 bases from J, the junction kept 4 bases outside the gene matches. Per germline, CDR1 KGHDR and CDR2 SFDVKD. The CDR3 totals 15 residues.

The V and J genes are TRBV4-1 and TRBJ1-4; weak D call: TRBD1 (5 bases). The CDR3 consists of 15 residues. Germline CDR1 is MGHRA and CDR2 is YSYEKL. Trimming removed 7 bases at V and 5 bases at J, with 17 bases between. The CDR3 DNA reads TGCGCCAGCACAGCCGTCGAAGGGGTCAATGAAAAACTGTTTTTT. Translating gives CASTAVEGVNEKLFF.

This clone occurred a few times. The rearrangement links TRBV6-2 or TRBV6-3 to TRBJ1-2, with 7 bases aligning to TRBD1. From germline, CDR1 is MNHEY and CDR2 SVGEGT. This CDR3 is built from 15 residues. Trimming at V came to 5 bases and at J to 3 bases, leaving 9 bases not matched to a gene. CDR3 DNA sequence: TGTGCCAGCAGTCCCAGGACAGGCAGCTACTATGGCTACACCTTC. Amino acid sequence: CASSPRTGSYYGYTF.

The chain has TRBV6-5 and TRBJ1-6; no definite D call. The CDR3 spans 15 residues. Germline loops: CDR1 MNHEY, CDR2 SVGAGI. The V end lost 6 bases, the J end lost 9 bases, and 18 bases lay between the germline ends. CDR3 amino acids: CASRFAGSEGSPLHF. DNA of the CDR3: TGTGCCAGCAGATTTGCCGGGTCGGAGGGTTCACCCCTCCACTTT.

The J gene is TRBJ2-7, the V gene TRBV4-1; 10 bases match TRBD2. CDR1 is MGHRA, CDR2 YSYEKL, per germline. V was clipped by 2 bases and J by 2 bases; unmatched bases: 9. The CDR3 runs to 17 residues. The DNA for the CDR3 is TGCGCCAGCAGCCAATCCCTGACTAGCGGGTTTACCTACGAGCAGTACTTC. This codes for CASSQSLTSGFTYEQYF.

CDR3 loop: CARTSGSSYEQYF. The CDR3 coding sequence is TGCGCCAGGACTAGCGGGAGCTCCTACGAGCAGTACTTC. The chain employs TRBV23-1 and TRBJ2-7; 12 positions match TRBD2. TRBV23-1 falls under the ORF class, with uncertain function. CDR3 length equals 13 residues. V dropped 9 bases and J dropped 0; count of bases not matched to a gene: 0.

The rearrangement links TRBV5-1 to TRBJ2-7, with 7 bases aligning to TRBD2. The CDR3 is made up of 15 amino acids. The germline gives CDR1 SGHRS, CDR2 YFSETQ. The V and J ends lost 3 bases and 0 bases, in that order; junction bases with no gene match: 6. The CDR3 DNA is TGCGCCAGCAGCTATACTATAGCGGGCTCCTACGAGCAGTACTTC. It is translated as CASSYTIAGSYEQYF.

V and J are TRBV6-2 or TRBV6-3 and TRBJ2-1; 8 bases fit TRBD1. Germline V gene sequence: CDR1 MNHEY, CDR2 SVGEGT. CDR3 length equals 15 residues. Trimming cost V 6 bases and J 2 bases; bases outside gene matches: 6. The CDR3 here is CASSLDRGAYNEQFF. In DNA form, the CDR3 reads TGTGCCAGCAGCCTTGACAGGGGAGCCTACAATGAGCAGTTCTTC.

The CDR3 loop is CASSSAQGNTEAFF. In DNA form, the CDR3 reads TGCGCCAGCAGTTCGGCACAGGGGAACACTGAAGCTTTCTTT. The chain combines TRBV5-1 with TRBJ1-1; perhaps TRBD1 as D (6 bases). This CDR3 has 14 amino acids. Trimming pared 5 bases from V and 1 base from J, leaving 12 bases between. Germline V gene sequence: CDR1 SGHRS, CDR2 YFSETQ. Variable domain in full (rest from reference TRBV5-1 and TRBJ1-1): KAGVTQTPRYLIKTRGQQVTLSCSPISGHRSVSWYQQTPGQGLQFLFEYFSETQRNKGNFPGRFSGRQFSNSRSEMNVSTLELGDSALYLCASSSAQGNTEAFFGQGTRLTVV.

V usage is TRBV7-6 and J usage is TRBJ2-7; the match to TRBD1 covers 10 bases. The CDR3 contains 16 residues. V dropped 1 base and J dropped 2; count of bases not matched to a gene: 5. Germline V gives CDR1 SGHVS, CDR2 FNYEAQ. The CDR3 is CASSLGVTGGTYEQYF. CDR3 DNA sequence: TGTGCCAGCAGCTTAGGGGTGACAGGGGGCACCTACGAGCAGTACTTC.